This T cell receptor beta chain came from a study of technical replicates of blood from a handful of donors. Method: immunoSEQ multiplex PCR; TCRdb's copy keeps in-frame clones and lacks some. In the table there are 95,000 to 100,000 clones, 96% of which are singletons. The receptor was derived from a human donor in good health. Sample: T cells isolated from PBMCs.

The CDR3, as DNA: TGTGCCAGCAGCTTCGGCGGGGTCGCTGGCCCCGGGGAGCTGTTTTTT. This translates into CASSFGGVAGPGELFF. This chain uses TRBV7-7 with TRBJ2-2; TRBD2 is a possible D gene (6 bases). This CDR3 is 16 amino acids long. Trimming shortened V by 3 bases and J by 6 bases, and 17 bases separated the two germline ends. Germline V gives CDR1 SSHAT, CDR2 FNYEAQ (reference sequence).